This section outlines one T cell receptor beta chain sequence together with its context. What antigen it recognizes has not been identified. Qualities for individual bases were not recorded, and no much larger clone is one base off. A single peripheral blood draw of around 0.11 L on average was collected from each donor into heparinised tubes. Using a panel that included CD45RO, CCR7, CD25, CD127, CD95 and CD27, naive, central memory, regulatory and stem cell-like memory CD4+ T cells were sorted on a BD FACSAria II. All sorted populations exceeded 95% purity. Right away, PBMCs were isolated by Lymphoprep density gradient centrifugation and were stained directly, with no culture step. So that batch effects would be minimized, each experiment stained and sorted samples in pairs, pairing one healthy donor with one patient. The entire amount of isolated RNA was reverse transcribed using the High Capacity cDNA Reverse Transcription Kit, so the sequenced TCRB transcripts were expressed ones. Deep immunoSEQ sequencing was performed on naive, central memory and regulatory T cell samples, with an average of about 3.6 million total reads per sample. Sorted cells were lysed in RLT buffer, and RNA was extracted using DNase-treated RNeasy Micro or Mini kits according to cell number. To prevent cross-contamination, every cell subset was processed on its own, while patient and healthy donor samples were processed together. TCRB sequences were amplified from cDNA with the immunoSEQ multiplex PCR, producing 87-bp fragments spanning the CDR3 region. Amplicons were sequenced on the Illumina HiSeq platform. In the authors' own workflow: PCR bias was computationally corrected using synthetic template baselines, reads within Hamming distance 2 were collapsed, and singletons that could not be merged were discarded. By aligning reads against IMGT, V, D and J genes, CDR3 length, and insertions or deletions at six rearrangement sites were assigned. Clonotype counts were normalized to sorted cell number within each subset before computing true diversity and Gini coefficients with the tcR R package. The overlap coefficient, calculated on TCRB nucleotide sequences, was used to quantify repertoire sharing. What TCRdb holds here is the immuneACCESS table cut down to in-frame rearrangements. Part of the clones is not present; checked against another copy, under half of the missing clones reflect an unresolved V gene, and the others are unexplained. V and J calls and clone size come straight from that table; D and trimming were deduced from the DNA. The sample has almost 350,000 clones on record, approximately 10% of them singletons. The ten top clones hold approximately 1% of the sample.

The data belong to a study of beta chain features in type 1 diabetes (dated by TCRdb to 2016 to 2019). Study-level background: Patients and healthy donors did not differ in mean age, gender distribution, total cell number or subset yield. A total of around 110,000,000 sorted cells were examined across all samples, and RNA yield correlated strongly with the number of cells per subset. In the study, recently diagnosed type 1 diabetes patients and matched healthy donors were compared on the TCRB repertoires of their sorted circulating CD4+ T cell subsets. Regulatory and stem cell-like memory subsets were isolated from only 8 patients and about eight healthy donors, whereas naive and central memory subsets came from all 30 or so donors. General conclusions and limits of the study: HLA sub-analyses involved small numbers of individuals, so any influence of HLA type on TCRB rearrangement remained unresolved. Naive, central memory and regulatory TCRB repertoires appeared to be more similar among patients than among healthy donors. In all four CD4+ subsets, TCRB CDR3 length was moderately but significantly shorter in type 1 diabetes patients. At VDJ recombination sites, patients with type 1 diabetes made fewer insertions and deleted more nucleotides, a pattern implying thymic rearrangement abnormalities. PCR might favor shorter templates, but patient and control samples were amplified and corrected together, so any skew would affect both groups equally. Because cDNA rather than genomic DNA was sequenced, highly expressing activated cells could have been over-represented, although no difference in activation and CD3 levels was found between groups.

Trimming takes 6 bases from V and 1 base from J, and the germline ends sit 10 bases apart. CDR1 and CDR2 were assigned from the germline V gene as MNHEY and SVGAGI. The CDR3 sequence holds 13 residues, the cysteine and phenylalanine included. Only the CDR3 region is kept as DNA, spanning 39 bases read in frame from base 1. The chain is made from TRBV6-5 and TRBJ2-7, with the D gene too uncertain to name. The receptor comes from a man younger than 40 with type 1 diabetes. Sequencing was performed on central memory CD4+ T cells from blood. The CDR3 protein is CASSPPGSYEQYF. DNA sequence: TGTGCCAGCAGCCCCCCAGGTTCCTACGAGCAGTACTTC.